A selection of T cell receptor beta chains follows, all from one sample in a study of early T cells in non-severe SARS-CoV-2 infection. TCRdb re-derived calls from the 5' RACE reads in MiXCR, one entry per CDR3 protein. The sample yields tens of thousands of distinct CDR3 sequences, roughly 6% seen once. The specimen was whole blood. Receptor source: an adult who was a healthcare worker with PCR-confirmed SARS-CoV-2 infection or an uninfected control (not recorded which). The CDR3 runs from the conserved cysteine through the conserved F or W. Each record gives: D gene, clone size, J gene, V gene, CDR3 DNA, CDR3 protein. D genes are given only for firm matches. Size is stated for part of the rows, as once, few or many counts, or as a class when the clone is expanded.

D gene: NA
clone size: few
J gene: TRBJ1-1
V gene: TRBV11-2
CDR3 DNA: TGTGCCAGCAGCTTTCGGGGGGGCAGCATGAACACTGAAGCTTTCTTT
CDR3 protein: CASSFRGGSMNTEAFF

D gene: NA
clone size: many
J gene: TRBJ2-5
V gene: TRBV4-1
CDR3 DNA: TGCGCCAGCAGCCAAGGACCGCGAGAGACCCAGTACTTC
CDR3 protein: CASSQGPRETQYF

D gene: TRBD1
clone size: many
J gene: TRBJ2-7
V gene: TRBV6-2/TRBV6-3
CDR3 DNA: TGTGCCAGCAGTCAGGACAGGTCCTACGAGCAGTACTTC
CDR3 protein: CASSQDRSYEQYF

D gene: NA
clone size: many
J gene: TRBJ2-3
V gene: TRBV11-2
CDR3 DNA: TGTGCCAGCAGCTTCGGAGATACGCAGTATTTT
CDR3 protein: CASSFGDTQYF

D gene: NA
clone size: many
J gene: TRBJ2-7
V gene: TRBV29-1
CDR3 DNA: TGCAGCGCCCACAAGAGCTCCTACGAGCAGTACTTC
CDR3 protein: CSAHKSSYEQYF

D gene: TRBD1
clone size: many
J gene: TRBJ1-1
V gene: TRBV10-1
CDR3 DNA: TGCGCCAGCAGTGAACGACAGGGCACTGAAGCTTTCTTT
CDR3 protein: CASSERQGTEAFF

D gene: NA
clone size: NA
J gene: TRBJ2-1
V gene: TRBV2
CDR3 DNA: TGTGCCAGCAGTCTCGAGGAAGGGAGCTACAATGAGCAGTTCTTC
CDR3 protein: CASSLEEGSYNEQFF

D gene: TRBD1
clone size: NA
J gene: TRBJ2-1
V gene: TRBV4-1
CDR3 DNA: TGCGCCAGCGCCCGGGCGGGACAGGGGGCTTCTATGGGCAATGAGCAGTTCTTC
CDR3 protein: CASARAGQGASMGNEQFF

D gene: TRBD2
clone size: many
J gene: TRBJ2-1
V gene: TRBV7-2
CDR3 DNA: TGTGCCAGCAGCTTGAGGAGCGGGGGGGATCGGAATGAGCAGTTCTTC
CDR3 protein: CASSLRSGGDRNEQFF

D gene: TRBD2
clone size: many
J gene: TRBJ2-3
V gene: TRBV24-1
CDR3 DNA: TGTGCCACCAGTGACCCTGGGACTAGCGGGGGAACAGATACGCAGTATTTT
CDR3 protein: CATSDPGTSGGTDTQYF

D gene: NA
clone size: many
J gene: TRBJ2-1
V gene: TRBV12-3/TRBV12-4
CDR3 DNA: TGTGCCAGCAGTTTCAGGACAGAGCAGTTCTTC
CDR3 protein: CASSFRTEQFF

D gene: NA
clone size: many
J gene: TRBJ1-1
V gene: TRBV10-2
CDR3 DNA: TGCGCCAGCACTAGTAACGGGACTCCTTTCTTT
CDR3 protein: CASTSNGTPFF

D gene: TRBD1
clone size: many
J gene: TRBJ1-2
V gene: TRBV5-6
CDR3 DNA: TGTGCCAGCAGCACTACGGACAGGGTTCGGGACTATGGCTACACCTTC
CDR3 protein: CASSTTDRVRDYGYTF

D gene: NA
clone size: many
J gene: TRBJ2-7
V gene: TRBV6-1
CDR3 DNA: TGTGCCAGCACCATGGGATACGAGCAGTACTTC
CDR3 protein: CASTMGYEQYF

D gene: NA
clone size: few
J gene: TRBJ1-1
V gene: TRBV12-5
CDR3 DNA: TGTGCTAGTAAAACACTACTCAACACTGAAGCTTTCTTT
CDR3 protein: CASKTLLNTEAFF

D gene: NA
clone size: few
J gene: TRBJ1-5
V gene: TRBV19
CDR3 DNA: TGTGCCAGTAGTATGGTAGGGGTATATAGCAATCAGCCCCAGCATTTT
CDR3 protein: CASSMVGVYSNQPQHF

D gene: NA
clone size: few
J gene: TRBJ2-7
V gene: TRBV20-1
CDR3 DNA: TGCAGTGCTAGTTCCGGGGAGAGGTACGAGCAGTACTTC
CDR3 protein: CSASSGERYEQYF

D gene: NA
clone size: many
J gene: TRBJ2-5
V gene: TRBV7-9
CDR3 DNA: TGTGCCAGCAGCTTAGAAAAGGGACAAGAGACCCAGTACTTC
CDR3 protein: CASSLEKGQETQYF

D gene: NA
clone size: few
J gene: TRBJ2-6
V gene: TRBV25-1
CDR3 DNA: TGTGCCAGCAGGGACAACTCTGGGGCCAACGTCCTGACTTTC
CDR3 protein: CASRDNSGANVLTF

D gene: TRBD1
clone size: few
J gene: TRBJ2-7
V gene: TRBV20-1
CDR3 DNA: TGCAGTGCGACGGAGGACAGGGCCTACGAGCAGTACTTC
CDR3 protein: CSATEDRAYEQYF

D gene: TRBD1
clone size: many
J gene: TRBJ2-1
V gene: TRBV10-3
CDR3 DNA: TGTGCCATCATGGGGACAGGGGGTTCCTACAATGAGCAGTTCTTC
CDR3 protein: CAIMGTGGSYNEQFF

D gene: NA
clone size: many
J gene: TRBJ2-7
V gene: TRBV24-1
CDR3 DNA: TGTGCCACCAGTGAGGGCAGCGAGCAGTACTTC
CDR3 protein: CATSEGSEQYF

D gene: TRBD1
clone size: few
J gene: TRBJ2-5
V gene: TRBV20-1
CDR3 DNA: TGCAGTGCTTACCAGACAGGGGCGGGTGAGACCCAGTACTTC
CDR3 protein: CSAYQTGAGETQYF

D gene: NA
clone size: many
J gene: TRBJ1-5
V gene: TRBV20-1
CDR3 DNA: TGCAGTGCTGCCGACGGCGGAAATCAGCCCCAGCATTTT
CDR3 protein: CSAADGGNQPQHF

D gene: TRBD1
clone size: many
J gene: TRBJ1-2
V gene: TRBV20-1
CDR3 DNA: TGCAGTGCTAGTACGGGACAGGGGCCCGATGGCTACACCTTC
CDR3 protein: CSASTGQGPDGYTF

D gene: NA
clone size: many
J gene: TRBJ2-6
V gene: TRBV19
CDR3 DNA: TGTGCCAGTAGTATAGATCTCCTATCTGGGGCCAACGTCCTGACTTTC
CDR3 protein: CASSIDLLSGANVLTF

D gene: TRBD1
clone size: few
J gene: TRBJ1-4
V gene: TRBV3-1
CDR3 DNA: TGTGCCAGCAGCCCGGGACAGGGTAACGAAAAACTGTTTTTT
CDR3 protein: CASSPGQGNEKLFF